These 9 T cell receptor beta chains came from one sample sequenced in a study of glioma-infiltrating T cells. Using RNA template, CDR3s of TCR alpha and beta were amplified with iRepertoire arm-PCR. MiXCR, run by TCRdb on the multiplex PCR reads, gives a single entry per CDR3 protein. The sample has around 180,000 distinct CDR3 sequences, roughly two fifths seen once. Sequencing used glioma tissue, nonneoplastic brain tissue, or PBMCs (not recorded which). These receptors came from a human donor with low-grade glioma or glioblastoma, undergoing nonglioma brain surgery, or in good health (not recorded which).

This clonotype has a handful of counts. The CDR3: CASTSFSGRAPYEQYF. Here the CDR3 DNA reads TGTGCCAGCACCTCCTTTAGCGGGAGGGCCCCCTACGAGCAGTACTTC. V gene TRBV2 combines with J gene TRBJ2-7; 11 positions agree with TRBD2. CDR3 length: 16 residues. In germline, CDR1 is SNHLY, CDR2 FYNNEI. After removal of 7 bases from V and 2 bases from J, the junction contained 10 bases not matched to a gene.

As to this clonotype: A much more abundant neighbour one base away suggests this may be a read error. This chain joins TRBV28 and TRBJ2-7, with D unresolved. The CDR3 has 14 residues. Germline loops: CDR1 MDHEN, CDR2 SYDVKM. The CDR3 here is CASSRPGLSYEKYF. CDR3 in DNA: TGTGCCAGCAGTCGTCCCGGGCTCTCCTACGAGAAGTACTTC.

This clonotype has at least ten counts. This chain connects TRBV20-1 to TRBJ1-4; D is unclear. V was cut by 0 bases and J by 8 bases, with 7 bases left in between. Germline CDR1 reads DFQATT; CDR2 reads SNEGSKA (reference sequence). CDR3 length: 12 residues. This CDR3 is CSARDQREKLFF. The CDR3 DNA reads TGCAGTGCTAGAGATCAAAGGGAAAAACTGTTTTTT.

This chain links TRBV27 with TRBJ2-3; 10 bases map to TRBD2. J was trimmed by 1 base and V by 5 bases; bases with no gene match: 9. Germline V gene sequence: CDR1 MNHEY, CDR2 SMNVEV (reference sequence). This CDR3 has 17 residues. The CDR3 protein is CASSTGAGTSGTDTQYF. The DNA for the CDR3 is TGTGCCAGCAGTACTGGGGCAGGGACTAGCGGCACAGATACGCAGTATTTT.

The V call is TRBV25-1, the J call TRBJ1-1; a possible D gene is TRBD1 (5 bases). CDR1 is MGHDK, CDR2 SYGVNS, per germline. This CDR3 has 17 residues. V shed 6 bases and J shed 3 bases, with 23 bases lying between them. The CDR3 spells CASSQEAMGPSDTEAFF. In DNA form, the CDR3 reads TGTGCCAGCAGCCAAGAGGCGATGGGGCCATCCGACACTGAAGCTTTCTTT. The full variable domain, in which reference TRBV25-1 and TRBJ1-1 provide the parts outside the CDR3, is EADIYQTPRYLVIGTGKKITLECSQTMGHDKMYWYQQDPGMELHLIHYSYGVNSTEKGDLSSESTVSRIRTEHFPLTLESARPSHTSQYLCASSQEAMGPSDTEAFFGQGTRLTVV.

This clonotype was observed once. With a much larger clone just one base away, this may be a read error. The CDR3: CIARDQPRGVFYEQYF. DNA for the CDR3: TGCATTGCTAGAGACCAGCCTAGGGGGGTTTTCTACGAGCAGTACTTC. The chain joins TRBV20-1 to TRBJ2-7; D tentatively reads TRBD1 or TRBD2 (6 bases each). Germline V lookup: CDR1 DFQATT, CDR2 SNEGSKA (reference sequence). This CDR3 is built from 16 residues.

Only one count was recorded for this clonotype. A much larger clone differs from this one at a single base, so this may be a read error. The chain couples TRBV28 to TRBJ2-4; a weak D match, TRBD1 (6 bases). The CDR3 is made up of 15 amino acids. Germline V gives CDR1 MDHEN, CDR2 SYDVKM. CDR3 in amino acids: CDSSSIQGVQNIQYF. As DNA, the CDR3 is TGTGACAGCAGTTCAATACAGGGAGTCCAAAACATTCAGTACTTC.

The V and J genes are TRBV3-1 and TRBJ1-4; D is possibly TRBD1 (5 bases). The CDR3 length is 15 residues. CDR1 is LGHDT, CDR2 YNNKEL, per germline (reference sequence). The germline V and J ends were trimmed by 4 bases and 5 bases, with 14 bases remaining between them. The CDR3 DNA follows: TGTGCCAGCAGCCTGAGGGGACCGGTCAATGAAAAACTGTTTTTT. Translated: CASSLRGPVNEKLFF.

With regard to this clonotype: With a much larger clone just one base away, this may be a read error. The CDR3 ends on some other residue instead of the conserved phenylalanine or tryptophan, so this is likely a read error. The chain recombines TRBV18 with TRBJ2-1; D remains unclear. CDR3 size: 13 residues. V lost 3 bases to trimming and J lost 5 bases, with 8 bases between them. Germline-derived CDR1 and CDR2 are KGHSH and LQKENI. CDR3 in DNA: TGTGCCAGCTCACCTAACCGAAACAATGAGCAGTTCCTC. Translation: CASSPNRNNEQFL.